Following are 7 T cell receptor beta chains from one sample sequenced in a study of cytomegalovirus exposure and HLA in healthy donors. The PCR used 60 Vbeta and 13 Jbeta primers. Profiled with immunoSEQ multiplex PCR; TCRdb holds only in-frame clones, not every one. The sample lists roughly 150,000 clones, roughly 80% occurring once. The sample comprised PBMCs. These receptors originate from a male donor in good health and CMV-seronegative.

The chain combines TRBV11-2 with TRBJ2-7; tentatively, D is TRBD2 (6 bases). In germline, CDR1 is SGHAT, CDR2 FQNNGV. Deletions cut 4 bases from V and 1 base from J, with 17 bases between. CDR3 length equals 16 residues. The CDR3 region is CASSSIGDGRSYEQYF. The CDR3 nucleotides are TGTGCCAGCAGCTCCATAGGGGACGGGAGATCCTACGAGCAGTACTTC.

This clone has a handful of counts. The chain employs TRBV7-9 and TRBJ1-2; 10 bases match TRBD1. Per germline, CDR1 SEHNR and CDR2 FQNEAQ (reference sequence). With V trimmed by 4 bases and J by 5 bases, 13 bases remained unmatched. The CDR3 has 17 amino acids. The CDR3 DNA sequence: TGTGCCAGCAGCTCCCCCGGGGACAGGGGAGGAGGGTATGGCTACACCTTC. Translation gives CASSSPGDRGGGYGYTF.

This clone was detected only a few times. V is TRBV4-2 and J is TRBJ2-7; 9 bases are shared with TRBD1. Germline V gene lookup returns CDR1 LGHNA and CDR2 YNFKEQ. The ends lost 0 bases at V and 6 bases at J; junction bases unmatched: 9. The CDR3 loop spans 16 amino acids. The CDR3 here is CASSQDTGTGSAEQYF. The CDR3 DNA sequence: TGTGCCAGCAGCCAAGACACCGGGACAGGGTCTGCCGAGCAGTACTTC.

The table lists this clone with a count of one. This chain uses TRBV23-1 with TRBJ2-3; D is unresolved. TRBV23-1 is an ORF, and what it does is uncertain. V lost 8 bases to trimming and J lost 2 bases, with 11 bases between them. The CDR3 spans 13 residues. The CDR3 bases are TGCGCCAGCGGGCGAAGGTCCACAGATACGCAGTATTTT. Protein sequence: CASGRRSTDTQYF.

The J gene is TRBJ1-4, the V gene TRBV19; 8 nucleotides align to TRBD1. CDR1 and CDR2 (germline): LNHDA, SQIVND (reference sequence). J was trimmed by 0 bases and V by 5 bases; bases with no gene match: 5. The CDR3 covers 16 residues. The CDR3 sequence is CASSDQGAATNEKLFF. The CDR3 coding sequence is TGTGCCAGTAGTGATCAGGGGGCGGCAACTAATGAAAAACTGTTTTTT.

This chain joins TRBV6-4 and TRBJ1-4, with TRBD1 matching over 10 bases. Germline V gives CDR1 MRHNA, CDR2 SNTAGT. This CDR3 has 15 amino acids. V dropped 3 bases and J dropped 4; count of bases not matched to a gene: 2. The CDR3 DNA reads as TGTGCCAGCAGTGAGGGGACAGGGGATAATGAAAAACTGTTTTTT. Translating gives CASSEGTGDNEKLFF.

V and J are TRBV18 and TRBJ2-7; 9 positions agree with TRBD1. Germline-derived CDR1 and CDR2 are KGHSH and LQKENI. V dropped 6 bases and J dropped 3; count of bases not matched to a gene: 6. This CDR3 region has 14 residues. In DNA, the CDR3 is TGTGCCAGCTCGAGAGGGACAGGGAACTACGAGCAGTACTTC. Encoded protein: CASSRGTGNYEQYF.